This T cell receptor beta chain was retrieved from a study of human T cells and chemical hapten exposure. Study context: Patients, predominantly female, presented with alopecia areata, totalis or universalis.

Overall study findings and caveats: With regard to DPC sensitization, TCRs above 1 in 1000 frequency did not change.

This clonotype was observed a handful of times. Its antigen is undetermined. Stated time point: pre-sensitization, week 0. Treatment described: therapeutic diphenylcyclopropenone sensitization with weekly scalp DPC. TCRdb re-called the RACE reads with MiXCR, one entry per CDR3 protein. Of 270,000 or so distinct CDR3 sequences listed, 7.5% to 9% are singletons. The length of the CDR3 is 17 residues. Germline CDR1 is SGHTA and CDR2 is FQGNSA. V was trimmed by 4 bases and J by 2 bases, leaving 17 bases between them. This chain connects TRBV7-2 to TRBJ1-4; D is undetermined. The receptor's source is a man between 18 and 29 years old with alopecia areata. Some clones in this sample may be carry-over from other donors' samples. The sequencing used whole blood, collected in connection with sensitization to the hapten diphenylcyclopropenone (DPC). The CDR3: CASSSESAAETNEKLFF. DNA of the CDR3: TGTGCCAGCAGCTCAGAGTCAGCGGCAGAGACTAATGAAAAACTGTTTTTT. Looking up the rest from reference TRBV7-2 and TRBJ1-4 gives the full variable domain: GAGVSQSPSNKVTEKGKDVELRCDPISGHTALYWYRQSLGQGLEFLIYFQGNSAPDKSGLPSDRFSAERTGGSVSTLTIQRTQQEDSAVYLCASSSESAAETNEKLFFGSGTQLSVL.